Sequencing of this TCR beta chain was carried out in a study of molecular identifiers for immune sequencing clone quantification. The use of previously described methods and listed TCR primers produced the bulk TCR libraries. Each CDR3 protein is one row after TCRdb ran MiXCR on the PCR reads. The data hold around 460,000 distinct CDR3 sequences, with around 21% observed a single time. A few counts support this clonotype. The source of this sequence is a human donor in good health. Some libraries in this study had Jurkat cell RNA spiked in. Material for sequencing was naive CD8+ T cells from blood, with Jurkat cell RNA spiked in. Sample subset: FACS-sorted CD8+CD4-CCR7+CD45RA+ naive T cells.

The DNA of the CDR3 is TGCGCCAGCAGCCCAGATCCAGCCGGGACAGTTCGATACGAGCAGTACTTC. Translating gives CASSPDPAGTVRYEQYF. This chain uses TRBV5-1 with TRBJ2-7; the match to TRBD1 covers 7 bases. The ends lost 4 bases at V and 4 bases at J; junction bases unmatched: 17. Looked up from germline, CDR1 is SGHRS and CDR2 is YFSETQ. CDR3 size: 17 residues.